The entry that follows covers one TCR beta chain sequence. Its antigen is as yet unknown. Assay used: immunoSEQ multiplex PCR; TCRdb lists only in-frame clones, some missing. The sample lists around 250,000 clones; around 91% were seen once. The CDR3 is 13 residues long. CDR1 SNHLY and CDR2 FYNNEI come from the germline V gene. Trimming took 5 bases from V and 2 from J; bases not matched to a gene: 3. This sample is part of a study of cytomegalovirus exposure and HLA in healthy donors. Study details: Later, an analysis reported that the 120 or so validation repertoires had used the same platform as the approximately 630 first-cohort repertoires. Regarding the study as a whole: TCR beta chains numbering more than 150 were designated cytomegalovirus-associated. Rarity held for most TCR sequences, but there were some public TCRs that occurred in many donors. Subsequent analysis showed first-cohort TCR clusters tending to co-occur in more than 90 validation repertoires.

The source of this sequence is a woman in her late teens or twenties in good health and CMV-seronegative. Material for sequencing was PBMCs. The genes are TRBV2 and TRBJ2-7, with TRBD1 matching 7 bases. This CDR3 reads CASSTGVAYEQYF. CDR3 DNA sequence: TGTGCCAGCAGTACAGGGGTGGCCTACGAGCAGTACTTC. The complete variable domain, with remaining parts taken from reference TRBV2 and TRBJ2-7, reads EPEVTQTPSHQVTQMGQEVILRCVPISNHLYFYWYRQILGQKVEFLVSFYNNEISEKSEIFDDQFSVERPDGSNFTLKIRSTKLEDSAMYFCASSTGVAYEQYFGPGTRLTVT.